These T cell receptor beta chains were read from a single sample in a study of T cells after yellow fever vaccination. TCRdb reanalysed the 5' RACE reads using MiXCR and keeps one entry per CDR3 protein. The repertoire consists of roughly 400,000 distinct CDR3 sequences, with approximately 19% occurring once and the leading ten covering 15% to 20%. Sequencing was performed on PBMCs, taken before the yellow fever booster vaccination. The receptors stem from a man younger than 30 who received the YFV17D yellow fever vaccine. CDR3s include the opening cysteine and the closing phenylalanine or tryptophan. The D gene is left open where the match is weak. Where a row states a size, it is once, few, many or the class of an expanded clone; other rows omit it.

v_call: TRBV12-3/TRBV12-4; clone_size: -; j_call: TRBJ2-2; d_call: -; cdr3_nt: TGTGCCAGCAGTTTACCCCTCCTGGGTGGCGGGGAGCTGTTTTTT; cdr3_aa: CASSLPLLGGGELFF
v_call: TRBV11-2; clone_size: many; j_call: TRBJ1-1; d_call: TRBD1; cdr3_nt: TGTGCCAGCAGCTTAGCGTTCCTCAGGGGGCGCGACTCCACTGAAGCTTTCTTT; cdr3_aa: CASSLAFLRGRDSTEAFF
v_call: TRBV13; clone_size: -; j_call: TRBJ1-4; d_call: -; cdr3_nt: TGTGCCAGCAGCTTACCTAATGAAAAACTGTTTTTT; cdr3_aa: CASSLPNEKLFF
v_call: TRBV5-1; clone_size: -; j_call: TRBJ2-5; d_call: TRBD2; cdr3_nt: TGCGCCAGCAGCTGGGGCGGCGGGGGCCAAGAGACCCAGTACTTC; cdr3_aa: CASSWGGGGQETQYF
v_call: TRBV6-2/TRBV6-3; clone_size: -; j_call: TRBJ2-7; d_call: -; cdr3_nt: TGTGCCAGCAGTTATTCCGGGACAACCTACGAGCAGTACTTC; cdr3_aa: CASSYSGTTYEQYF
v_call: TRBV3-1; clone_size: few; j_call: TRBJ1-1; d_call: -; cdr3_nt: TGTGCCAGCAGCCAAGACTGGCGACAGAACACTGAAGCTTTCTTT; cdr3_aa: CASSQDWRQNTEAFF
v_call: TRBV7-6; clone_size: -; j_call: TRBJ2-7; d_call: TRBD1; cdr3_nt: TGTGCCAGCAGCTTAGGATCGAGGGCTCACAGGGGCTCCTACGAGCAGTACTTC; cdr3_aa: CASSLGSRAHRGSYEQYF
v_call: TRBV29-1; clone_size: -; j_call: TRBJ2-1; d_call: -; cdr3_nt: TGCAGCGCGAACGGACACCCGGGCGGGGATGAGCAGTTCTTC; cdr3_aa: CSANGHPGGDEQFF
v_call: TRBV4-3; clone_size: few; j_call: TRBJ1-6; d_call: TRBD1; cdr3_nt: TGCGCCAGCAGCCAAGCGCGGGGTAGAGACAGGGTAACCTCACCCCTCCACTTT; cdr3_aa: CASSQARGRDRVTSPLHF
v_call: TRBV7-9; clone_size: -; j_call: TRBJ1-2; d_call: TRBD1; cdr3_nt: TGTGCCGACGGACAGGGTGTTGATGGCTACACCTTC; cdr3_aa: CADGQGVDGYTF